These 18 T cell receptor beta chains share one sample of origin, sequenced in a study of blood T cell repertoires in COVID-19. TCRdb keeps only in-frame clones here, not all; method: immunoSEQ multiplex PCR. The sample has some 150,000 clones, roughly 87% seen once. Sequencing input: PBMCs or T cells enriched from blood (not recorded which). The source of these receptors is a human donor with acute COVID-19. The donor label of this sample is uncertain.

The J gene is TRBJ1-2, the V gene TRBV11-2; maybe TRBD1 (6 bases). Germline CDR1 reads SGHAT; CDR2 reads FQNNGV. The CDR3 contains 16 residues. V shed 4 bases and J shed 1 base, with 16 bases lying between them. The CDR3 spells CASSSQQGRLNYGYTF. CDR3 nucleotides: TGTGCCAGCAGCTCACAACAGGGCCGGCTTAACTATGGCTACACCTTC.

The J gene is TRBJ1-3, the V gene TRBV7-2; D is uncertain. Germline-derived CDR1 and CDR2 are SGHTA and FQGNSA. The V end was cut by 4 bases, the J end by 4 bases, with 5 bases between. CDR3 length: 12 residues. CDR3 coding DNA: TGTGCCAGCAGCTCCAGGGGAAACACCATATATTTT. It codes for CASSSRGNTIYF.

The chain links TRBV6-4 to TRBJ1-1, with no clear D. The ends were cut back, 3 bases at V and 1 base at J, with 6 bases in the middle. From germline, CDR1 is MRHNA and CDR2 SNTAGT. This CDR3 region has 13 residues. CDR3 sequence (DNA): TGTGCCAGCAGTGAGTACTCGAACACTGAAGCTTTCTTT. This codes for CASSEYSNTEAFF.

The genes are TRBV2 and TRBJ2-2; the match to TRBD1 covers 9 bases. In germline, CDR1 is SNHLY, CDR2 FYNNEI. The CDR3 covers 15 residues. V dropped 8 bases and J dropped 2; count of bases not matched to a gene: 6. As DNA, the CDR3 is TGTGCCAGCGCCCGGGACAGGGTCAACACCGGGGAGCTGTTTTTT. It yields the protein CASARDRVNTGELFF.

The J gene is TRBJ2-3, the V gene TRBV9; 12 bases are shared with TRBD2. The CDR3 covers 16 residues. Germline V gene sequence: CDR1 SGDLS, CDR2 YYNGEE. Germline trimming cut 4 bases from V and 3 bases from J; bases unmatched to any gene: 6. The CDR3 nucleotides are TGTGCCAGCAGCTCTCGGACTAGCGGGGTAACAGATACGCAGTATTTT. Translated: CASSSRTSGVTDTQYF.

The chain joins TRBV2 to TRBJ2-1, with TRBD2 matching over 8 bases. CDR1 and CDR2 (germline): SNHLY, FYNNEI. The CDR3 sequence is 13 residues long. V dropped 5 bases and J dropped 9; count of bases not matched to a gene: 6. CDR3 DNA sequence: TGTGCCAGCAGTTTTAGCGGGGTAGGTGAGCAGTTCTTC. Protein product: CASSFSGVGEQFF. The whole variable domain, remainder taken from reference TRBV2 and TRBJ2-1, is EPEVTQTPSHQVTQMGQEVILRCVPISNHLYFYWYRQILGQKVEFLVSFYNNEISEKSEIFDDQFSVERPDGSNFTLKIRSTKLEDSAMYFCASSFSGVGEQFFGPGTRLTVL.

The CDR3 spells CASSHRGQGHNTEAFF. In DNA, the CDR3 is TGTGCCAGCAGCCACAGGGGACAGGGTCATAACACTGAAGCTTTCTTT. The V call is TRBV4-2, the J call TRBJ1-1; 9 positions match TRBD1. The V and J ends lost 3 bases and 2 bases, in that order; junction bases with no gene match: 7. The CDR3 runs to 16 residues. Germline V gene data show CDR1 as LGHNA and CDR2 as YNFKEQ.

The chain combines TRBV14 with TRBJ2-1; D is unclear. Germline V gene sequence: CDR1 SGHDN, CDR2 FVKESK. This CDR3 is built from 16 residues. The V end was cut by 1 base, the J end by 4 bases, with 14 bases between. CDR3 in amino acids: CASSQVRPESYNEQFF. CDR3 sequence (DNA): TGTGCCAGCAGCCAAGTCAGGCCCGAATCTTACAATGAGCAGTTCTTC.

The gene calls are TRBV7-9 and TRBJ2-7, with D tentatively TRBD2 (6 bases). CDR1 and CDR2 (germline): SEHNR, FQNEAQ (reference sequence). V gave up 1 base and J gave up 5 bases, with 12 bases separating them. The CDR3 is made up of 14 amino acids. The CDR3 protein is CASSLDGGWNEQYF. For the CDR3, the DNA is TGTGCCAGCAGCTTAGACGGGGGATGGAACGAGCAGTACTTC.

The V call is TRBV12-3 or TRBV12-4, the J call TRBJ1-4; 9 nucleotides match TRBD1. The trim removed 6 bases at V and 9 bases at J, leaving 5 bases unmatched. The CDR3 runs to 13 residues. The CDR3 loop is CASRSGTGKKLFF. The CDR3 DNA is TGTGCCAGCAGATCCGGGACAGGGAAAAAACTGTTTTTT.

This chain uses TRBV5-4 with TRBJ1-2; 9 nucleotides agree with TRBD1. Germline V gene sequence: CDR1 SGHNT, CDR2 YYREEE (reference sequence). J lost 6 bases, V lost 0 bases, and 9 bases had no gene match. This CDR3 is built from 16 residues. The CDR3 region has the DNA TGTGCCAGCAGCTTGGAGGGGGGACAGGGAAGCCATGGCTACACCTTC. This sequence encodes CASSLEGGQGSHGYTF.

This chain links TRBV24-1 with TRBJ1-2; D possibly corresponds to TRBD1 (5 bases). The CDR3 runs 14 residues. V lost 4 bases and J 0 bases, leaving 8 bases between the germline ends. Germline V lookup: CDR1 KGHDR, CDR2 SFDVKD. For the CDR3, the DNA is TGTGCCACCAGTGAGACAGAAACTAACTATGGCTACACCTTC. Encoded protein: CATSETETNYGYTF.

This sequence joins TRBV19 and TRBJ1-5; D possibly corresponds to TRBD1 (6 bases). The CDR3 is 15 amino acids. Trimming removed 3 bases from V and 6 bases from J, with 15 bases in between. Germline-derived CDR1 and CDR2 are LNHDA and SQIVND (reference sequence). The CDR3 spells CASSIGGARGQPQHF. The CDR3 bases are TGTGCCAGTAGTATTGGGGGGGCACGGGGTCAGCCCCAGCATTTT. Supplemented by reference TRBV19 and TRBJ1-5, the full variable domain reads DGGITQSPKYLFRKEGQNVTLSCEQNLNHDAMYWYRQDPGQGLRLIYYSQIVNDFQKGDIAEGYSVSREKKESFPLTVTSAQKNPTAFYLCASSIGGARGQPQHFGDGTRLSIL.

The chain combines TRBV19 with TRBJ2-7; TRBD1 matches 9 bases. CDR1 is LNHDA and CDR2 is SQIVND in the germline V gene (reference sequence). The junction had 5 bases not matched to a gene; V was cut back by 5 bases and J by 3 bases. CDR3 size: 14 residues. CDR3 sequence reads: CASSLGQGIYEQYF. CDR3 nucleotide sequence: TGTGCCAGTAGTCTCGGACAGGGGATCTACGAGCAGTACTTC.

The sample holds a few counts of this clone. This chain's CDR3 is CASSFQTGADEAFF. For the CDR3, the DNA is TGTGCCAGCAGCTTTCAGACAGGGGCGGATGAAGCTTTCTTT. This chain links TRBV7-2 with TRBJ1-1; the match to TRBD1 covers 8 bases. The CDR3 length is 14 residues. The germline CDR1 and CDR2 sequences are SGHTA and FQGNSA. V was pared by 3 bases and J by 7 bases, with 7 bases of the junction left unmatched.

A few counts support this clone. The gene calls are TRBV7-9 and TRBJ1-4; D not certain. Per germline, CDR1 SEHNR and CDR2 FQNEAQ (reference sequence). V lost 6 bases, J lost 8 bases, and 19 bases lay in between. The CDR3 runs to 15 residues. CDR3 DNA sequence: TGTGCCAGCAGAGTAGCCGGGAGGAAAGGAGAAAAACTGTTTTTT. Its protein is CASRVAGRKGEKLFF.

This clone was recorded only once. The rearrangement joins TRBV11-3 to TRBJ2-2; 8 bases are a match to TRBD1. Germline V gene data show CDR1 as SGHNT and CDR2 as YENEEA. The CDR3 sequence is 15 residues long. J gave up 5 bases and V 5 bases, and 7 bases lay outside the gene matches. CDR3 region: CASSPDRERTGELFF. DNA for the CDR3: TGTGCCAGCAGCCCGGACAGGGAGAGGACCGGGGAGCTGTTTTTT.

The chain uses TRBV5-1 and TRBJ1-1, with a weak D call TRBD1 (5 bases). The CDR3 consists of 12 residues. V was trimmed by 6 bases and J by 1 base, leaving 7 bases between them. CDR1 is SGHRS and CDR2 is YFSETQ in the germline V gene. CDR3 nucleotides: TGCGCCAGCAATACAGGGAACACTGAAGCTTTCTTT. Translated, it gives CASNTGNTEAFF.